This passage covers 29 T cell receptor beta chains from one sample sequenced in a study of CD8 T cells in Susac syndrome. Random hexamers served to reverse transcribe about 0.5 to 1 ug RNA. TCRdb re-called the immunoSEQ multiplex PCR reads with MiXCR, one entry per CDR3 protein. The data contain around 230,000 distinct CDR3 sequences, about 96% of them singletons. The sample was CD4+ T cells from PBMCs. These receptors all stem from a human donor with Susac syndrome.

This chain connects TRBV27 to TRBJ2-2; D may be TRBD1 or TRBD2 (5 bases each). Trimming pared 3 bases from V and 1 base from J, leaving 12 bases between. CDR3 length: 16 amino acids. CDR1 and CDR2 (germline): MNHEY, SMNVEV (reference sequence). The CDR3 DNA follows: TGTGCCAGCAGTTTTACGGGACCAGTGAACACCGGGGAGCTGTTTTTT. This encodes CASSFTGPVNTGELFF.

V usage is TRBV30 and J usage is TRBJ1-1, with D possibly matching TRBD1 (5 bases). Germline V gives CDR1 GTSNPN, CDR2 SVGIG (reference sequence). Trimming took 3 bases from V and 6 from J, leaving 8 bases between them. There are 11 residues in the CDR3. CDR3 protein: CAWRLGAEAFF. The CDR3 DNA reads as TGTGCCTGGAGACTAGGGGCTGAAGCTTTCTTT.

The chain recombines TRBV29-1 with TRBJ2-7; the match to TRBD2 covers 16 bases. The CDR3 length is 15 residues. CDR1 and CDR2 from the germline V gene are SQVTM and ANQGSEA. With V trimmed by 6 bases and J by 2 bases, 4 bases remained unmatched. The CDR3 DNA reads as TGCAGCGTCGGGGGGACTAGCGGGAGGGCCTACGAGCAGTACTTC. It yields the protein CSVGGTSGRAYEQYF.

The rearrangement uses TRBV5-1 and TRBJ1-5; D might be TRBD1 (5 bases). CDR3 size: 17 residues. Germline CDR1 SGHRS, CDR2 YFSETQ. V was shortened by 4 bases and J by 0 bases, with 17 bases between the two germline ends. In DNA form, the CDR3 reads TGCGCCAGCAGCACACTCCCAAGACAGTATAGCAATCAGCCCCAGCATTTT. Amino acid sequence: CASSTLPRQYSNQPQHF.

This clonotype is a singleton in its sample. V gene TRBV20-1 combines with J gene TRBJ2-4; D may correspond to TRBD1 or TRBD2 (6 bases each). CDR3 length equals 15 residues. CDR1 and CDR2 (germline): DFQATT, SNEGSKA (reference sequence). V was pared by 4 bases and J by 1 base, with 14 bases between. DNA for the CDR3: TGCAGTGCTATCTCAGGGGCGGGGGCCAAAAACATTCAGTACTTC. Amino acid sequence: CSAISGAGAKNIQYF.

The rearrangement uses TRBV7-9 and TRBJ2-1; D ambiguous. V lost 6 bases and J lost 4, with 13 bases in between. The CDR3 length is 14 residues. Germline CDR1 and CDR2: SEHNR and FQNEAQ (reference sequence). This CDR3 reads CASRHPSIYNEQFF. For the CDR3, the DNA is TGTGCCAGCAGACACCCGTCTATATACAATGAGCAGTTCTTC.

The gene calls are TRBV3-1 and TRBJ2-4; 7 bases map to TRBD1. The germline gives CDR1 LGHDT, CDR2 YNNKEL (reference sequence). V shed 4 bases and J 4 bases; nucleotides not matched to a gene: 4. CDR3 size: 14 residues. In nucleotides, the CDR3 is TGTGCCAGCAGCCTGGGACAGCGAAAAAACATTCAGTACTTC. Translating gives CASSLGQRKNIQYF.

The chain recombines TRBV20-1 with TRBJ2-7, with TRBD2 identical over 10 bases. The CDR3 is 14 residues long. Germline CDR1 is DFQATT and CDR2 is SNEGSKA (reference sequence). V dropped 1 base and J dropped 6; count of bases not matched to a gene: 6. CDR3 in amino acids: CSARGLAGVGEQYF. The CDR3 DNA reads as TGCAGTGCTAGAGGGCTAGCGGGAGTTGGCGAGCAGTACTTC.

J is TRBJ2-1 and V is TRBV14; tentative D call: TRBD1 (5 bases). The V end lost 4 bases, the J end lost 8 bases, and 9 bases lay between the germline ends. This CDR3 is 12 amino acids long. Germline CDR1 reads SGHDN; CDR2 reads FVKESK. DNA for the CDR3: TGTGCCAGCAGCCGCAGGGAATATGAGCAGTTCTTC. This encodes CASSRREYEQFF. The full variable domain, rest sourced from reference TRBV14 and TRBJ2-1, is EAGVTQFPSHSVIEKGQTVTLRCDPISGHDNLYWYRRVMGKEIKFLLHFVKESKQDESGMPNNRFLAERTGGTYSTLKVQPAELEDSGVYFCASSRREYEQFFGPGTRLTVL.

The chain employs TRBV9 and TRBJ2-7, with 10 bases lining up with TRBD2. The J segment lost 4 bases and the V segment lost 2 bases, leaving 3 bases of the junction unmatched. The germline CDR1 and CDR2 sequences are SGDLS and YYNGEE. The length of the CDR3 is 14 residues. As DNA, the CDR3 is TGTGCCAGCAGCGTCACTAGCGGGACTTACGAGCAGTACTTC. Its protein product is CASSVTSGTYEQYF.

The chain has TRBV2 and TRBJ1-4; D unresolved. CDR1 is SNHLY and CDR2 is FYNNEI in the germline V gene. This CDR3 is built from 11 residues. Deletions cut 6 bases from V and 8 bases from J, with 7 bases between. The CDR3 region is CASRQEEKLFF. Written as DNA, the CDR3 is TGTGCCAGCAGACAAGAGGAAAAACTGTTTTTT.

The chain carries TRBV3-1 and TRBJ2-7, with TRBD1 identical over 8 bases. The V gene's germline CDR1 is LGHDT and CDR2 YNNKEL (reference sequence). V trimming: 3 bases; J trimming: 1 base; junction bases outside the gene matches: 5. CDR3 size: 15 residues. CDR3 nucleotide sequence: TGTGCCAGCAGCCACAGTGGACAGGGATCCTACGAGCAGTACTTC. Encoded protein: CASSHSGQGSYEQYF.

The V gene is TRBV20-1, the J gene TRBJ2-6; 7 nucleotides align to TRBD1. Germline values: CDR1 DFQATT, CDR2 SNEGSKA (reference sequence). The CDR3 has 17 amino acids. The junction had 8 bases not matched to a gene; V was cut back by 3 bases and J by 0 bases. The CDR3 reads CSARGRQGSSGANVLTF. CDR3 DNA sequence: TGCAGTGCTAGGGGGAGACAGGGAAGCTCTGGGGCCAACGTCCTGACTTTC.

The chain recombines TRBV15 with TRBJ2-7; possible D gene TRBD1, 6 bases. The CDR3 extends over 12 amino acids. The ends were cut back, 0 bases at V and 11 bases at J, with 11 bases in the middle. In germline, CDR1 is LNHNV, CDR2 YYDKDF (reference sequence). The CDR3: CATSRDRTEKYF. The CDR3 DNA sequence: TGTGCCACCAGCAGAGATCGGACAGAAAAGTACTTC.

This chain connects TRBV3-1 to TRBJ2-7; no firm D call. The CDR3 is made up of 13 amino acids. Deletions cut 4 bases from V and 5 bases from J, with 12 bases between. CDR1 is LGHDT, CDR2 YNNKEL, per germline (reference sequence). The CDR3, as DNA: TGTGCCAGCAGCCTCAAGGGTGGGGACGAGCAGTACTTC. Protein product: CASSLKGGDEQYF.

This chain connects TRBV21-1 to TRBJ2-5; the table's D call, TRBD2, has no DNA check behind it. TRBV21-1 is a pseudogene locus. There are 15 residues in the CDR3. The CDR3 DNA sequence: TGTGCCAGCAGCCTAAGGACTAGCGGGAGAAAGACCCAGTACTTC. Amino acid sequence: CASSLRTSGRKTQYF.

This chain joins TRBV30 and TRBJ2-6, with D uncertain. Looked up from germline, CDR1 is GTSNPN and CDR2 is SVGIG (reference sequence). The CDR3 runs to 13 residues. The V and J ends lost 5 bases and 2 bases respectively, with 7 bases between them. The CDR3 nucleotides are TGTGCCTGGGCCTTAGCTGGGGCCAACGTCCTGACTTTC. Encoded protein: CAWALAGANVLTF.

This chain uses TRBV7-9 with TRBJ2-7; the match to TRBD2 covers 9 bases. The CDR3 runs 15 residues. Trimming at V came to 3 bases and at J to 2 bases, leaving 5 bases not matched to a gene. Germline V gene lookup returns CDR1 SEHNR and CDR2 FQNEAQ (reference sequence). CDR3 in amino acids: CASSFGLAFAYEQYF. In nucleotides, the CDR3 is TGTGCCAGCAGCTTCGGACTAGCGTTCGCCTACGAGCAGTACTTC.

V usage is TRBV5-6 and J usage is TRBJ2-5; either TRBD1 or TRBD2 may supply D (5 bases each). This CDR3 is built from 14 residues. CDR1 is SGHDT and CDR2 is YYEEEE in the germline V gene. V was shortened by 4 bases and J by 5 bases, with 15 bases between the two germline ends. For the CDR3, the DNA is TGTGCCAGCAGCACCCCCGAGGGGTTGGAGACCCAGTACTTC. It encodes CASSTPEGLETQYF.

This clonotype was seen a single time. V gene TRBV7-9 combines with J gene TRBJ2-1; 10 bases align to TRBD2. CDR1 is SEHNR, CDR2 FQNEAQ, per germline (reference sequence). The trim removed 3 bases at V and 2 bases at J, leaving 4 bases unmatched. The CDR3 has 16 amino acids. The CDR3 reads CASSFISGGPYNEQFF. Written as DNA, the CDR3 is TGTGCCAGCAGCTTCATTAGCGGGGGGCCCTACAATGAGCAGTTCTTC.

The chain joins TRBV7-3 to TRBJ1-2, with unresolved D. Trimming shortened V by 6 bases and J by 0 bases, and 5 bases separated the two germline ends. Germline loops: CDR1 SGHTA, CDR2 FQGTGA. This CDR3 comprises 12 residues. The CDR3 loop is CASSQANYGYTF. In nucleotides, the CDR3 is TGTGCCAGCAGTCAAGCTAACTATGGCTACACCTTC.

V and J are TRBV29-1 and TRBJ1-5, with a possible D match to TRBD1 (5 bases). Trimming cost V 4 bases and J 4 bases, with 14 bases left between them. The CDR3 consists of 14 residues. The germline CDR1 and CDR2 sequences are SQVTM and ANQGSEA. CDR3 nucleotide sequence: TGCAGCGTTGGGGGGATTGAAGATAATCAGCCCCAGCATTTT. It is translated as CSVGGIEDNQPQHF.

CDR3 DNA: TGTGCCAGCAGCCCCGGGACTAGTCTCCCCGGGGAGCTGTTTTTT. Translating gives CASSPGTSLPGELFF. The rearrangement links TRBV11-3 to TRBJ2-2; 8 nucleotides line up with TRBD2. This CDR3 has 15 amino acids. V gave up 5 bases and J gave up 6 bases; unmatched junction bases: 8. Germline CDR1 SGHNT, CDR2 YENEEA.

The CDR3, as DNA: TGTGCCAGCAGTCAACCACAGGATGGCTACACCTTC. Its translation: CASSQPQDGYTF. The J gene is TRBJ1-2, the V gene TRBV25-1; D may be TRBD1 (5 bases). The CDR3 is 12 residues long. Germline CDR1 MGHDK, CDR2 SYGVNS. Trimming cost V 5 bases and J 6 bases, with 10 bases left between them.

The chain has TRBV29-1 and TRBJ2-2, with TRBD2 matching 9 bases. CDR1 is SQVTM, CDR2 ANQGSEA, per germline. V was pared by 2 bases and J by 7 bases, with 11 bases of the junction left unmatched. The length of the CDR3 is 16 residues. The CDR3 sequence: CSVELEVSGRVGELFF. The CDR3 DNA follows: TGCAGCGTTGAATTGGAGGTTAGCGGGAGAGTCGGGGAGCTGTTTTTT.

The chain uses TRBV9 and TRBJ1-1, with TRBD1 identical over 8 bases. This CDR3 is built from 14 residues. The ends lost 4 bases at V and 3 bases at J; junction bases unmatched: 5. Germline assignment: CDR1 SGDLS and CDR2 YYNGEE. The CDR3 DNA reads as TGTGCCAGCAGCCACGGACAGGGCGACACTGAAGCTTTCTTT. Amino acid sequence: CASSHGQGDTEAFF. Full variable domain (rest looked up from reference TRBV9 and TRBJ1-1): DSGVTQTPKHLITATGQRVTLRCSPRSGDLSVYWYQQSLDQGLQFLIQYYNGEERAKGNILERFSAQQFPDLHSELNLSSLELGDSALYFCASSHGQGDTEAFFGQGTRLTVV.

The count of this clonotype is one. The chain carries TRBV9 and TRBJ1-1; unclear D gene. V lost 2 bases, J lost 3 bases, and 14 bases lay in between. The V gene's germline CDR1 is SGDLS and CDR2 YYNGEE. The CDR3 length is 15 residues. CDR3 amino acids: CASSVTSRVDTEAFF. The CDR3 region has the DNA TGTGCCAGCAGCGTCACAAGTCGTGTGGACACTGAAGCTTTCTTT.

The chain couples TRBV7-6 to TRBJ2-7, with 11 bases identical to TRBD2. This CDR3 has 14 residues. Losses at the gene ends were 5 bases for V and 5 bases for J; bases not matched to a gene: 5. Germline V gene data show CDR1 as SGHVS and CDR2 as FNYEAQ. The CDR3 is CASSISGRVHEQYF. DNA for the CDR3: TGTGCCAGCAGCATTAGCGGGAGGGTCCACGAGCAGTACTTC.

This clonotype came up once. This chain uses TRBV27 with TRBJ1-1; D gene ambiguous. The CDR3 sequence is 12 residues long. Between the trimmed V and J ends, which lost 6 bases and 6 bases, there was a span of 11 bases. The germline V gene has CDR1 MNHEY and CDR2 SMNVEV (reference sequence). The CDR3 here is CASSHKGAEAFF. The DNA for the CDR3 is TGTGCCAGCAGCCACAAGGGAGCTGAAGCTTTCTTT.